This is a list of T cell receptor beta chains from one sample in a study of T cells in Graves' hyperthyroidism and ophthalmopathy. Via MiXCR, TCRdb re-called the multiplex PCR reads, giving one row per CDR3 protein. The repertoire includes about 200,000 distinct CDR3 sequences, about 15% of them detected once, and around 48% sits in the top ten. Material: blood. These receptors were collected from a woman in her 50s with Graves' hyperthyroidism. Each CDR3 is given with its conserved first and last residue. D genes are given only for firm matches. Clone size is shown for a subset of rows, as once, few, many or a class of expanded clone.

>.|.|TRBJ1-1|TRBV6-1
TGTGCCTCCCAGTCCGGGGCGAAAGGAAGGAACACTGAAGCTTTCTTT
CASQSGAKGRNTEAFF
>.|.|TRBJ1-1|TRBV6-1
TGTGCCAGCAGTCCCCACGGGACACCGAACACTGAAGCTTTCTTT
CASSPHGTPNTEAFF
>.|.|TRBJ2-6|TRBV27
TGTGCCAGCAGTTCACACGGGGCCTCTGGGGCCAACGTCCTGACTTTC
CASSSHGASGANVLTF
>many|TRBD2|TRBJ2-3|TRBV27
TGTGCCAGCAGTTTAGCGGGAGCGGTGGATACGCAGTATTTT
CASSLAGAVDTQYF
>many|.|TRBJ2-1|TRBV7-9
TGTGCCAGCAGCTTAGATGAGGGTAAGCAGTTCTTC
CASSLDEGKQFF
>many|TRBD2|TRBJ2-5|TRBV12-3/TRBV12-4
TGTGCCAGCAGTACTCGAGGGGAGGGCGCTGGGACCCAGTACTTC
CASSTRGEGAGTQYF
>.|.|TRBJ2-1|TRBV11-2
TGTGCCAGCAGCTTAGATAGGTCCAAGGGGAATGAGCAGTTCTTC
CASSLDRSKGNEQFF
>few|TRBD1|TRBJ2-2|TRBV13
TGTGCCAGCAGCCCCGGACAGGGGACGAACACCGGGGAGCTGTTTTTT
CASSPGQGTNTGELFF
>many|.|TRBJ1-3|TRBV12-3/TRBV12-4
TGTGCCAGCAGGCCCCATAGGAGCTCTGGAAACACCATATATTTT
CASRPHRSSGNTIYF
>many|.|TRBJ1-1|TRBV20-1
TGCAGTGCTTGGGGGTTGAGGATGAACACTGAAGCTTTCTTT
CSAWGLRMNTEAFF
>.|.|TRBJ2-1|TRBV29-1
TGCAGCGGGGAAACGTCCACCCCAGGCCAGTTCTTC
CSGETSTPGQFF
>many|.|TRBJ1-1|TRBV30
TGTGCCTGGAGTGGAACCTCGGGGTCAGCTTTCTTT
CAWSGTSGSAFF
>.|TRBD1|TRBJ1-2|TRBV7-3
TGTGCCAGCAGCCCCACCTCGACAGGGGGCAAAGATGGCTACACCTTC
CASSPTSTGGKDGYTF
>many|TRBD1|TRBJ1-2|TRBV29-1
TGCAGCGTCCGTTTTGGACAGGGCGCTAGGGGCTATGGCTACACCTTC
CSVRFGQGARGYGYTF
>.|.|TRBJ2-4|TRBV30
TGTGCCTCCTCCCATATAGCCAAAAACATTCAGTACTTC
CASSHIAKNIQYF
>few|TRBD2|TRBJ2-5|TRBV7-2
TGTGCCAGCAGCTTCCTAGCGGGTGAAGAGACCCAGTACTTC
CASSFLAGEETQYF
>.|TRBD2|TRBJ2-3|TRBV6-1
TGTGCCAGCAGAGTAGCGGGATCGGACACAGATACGCAGTATTTT
CASRVAGSDTDTQYF
>many|.|TRBJ2-1|TRBV6-1
TGTGCCAGCTGGCGGGCCAGGGACAATGAGCAGTTCTTC
CASWRARDNEQFF
>few|.|TRBJ2-7|TRBV19
TGTGCCAGTAGTATGGGGCTAAACTACGAGCAGTACTTC
CASSMGLNYEQYF
>.|TRBD2|TRBJ2-7|TRBV28
TGTGCCAGCAGTTTACCGTCTAGCGGACTCCGCTACGAGCAGTACTTC
CASSLPSSGLRYEQYF
>many|TRBD1|TRBJ2-1|TRBV11-1
TGTGCCAGCAGCTTTCCGGGACAGGACTCCTACAATGAGCAGTTCTTC
CASSFPGQDSYNEQFF